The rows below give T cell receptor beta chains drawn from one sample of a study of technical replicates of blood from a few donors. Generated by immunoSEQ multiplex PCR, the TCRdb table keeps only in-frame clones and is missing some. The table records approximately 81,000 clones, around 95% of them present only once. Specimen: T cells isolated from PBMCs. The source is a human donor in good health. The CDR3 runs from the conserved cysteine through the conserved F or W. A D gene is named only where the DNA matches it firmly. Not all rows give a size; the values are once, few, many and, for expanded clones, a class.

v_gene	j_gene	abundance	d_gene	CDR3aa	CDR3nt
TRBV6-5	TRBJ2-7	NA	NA	CASSLDSLRDEQYF	TGTGCCAGCAGTTTAGACAGTCTTAGGGACGAGCAGTACTTC
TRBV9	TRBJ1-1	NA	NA	CASSVALGLSGGNEAFF	TGTGCCAGCAGCGTAGCACTAGGGTTGTCGGGGGGGAATGAAGCTTTCTTT
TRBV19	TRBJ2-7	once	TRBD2	CASSIVELAVYEQYF	TGTGCCAGTAGTATAGTGGAACTAGCGGTCTACGAGCAGTACTTC
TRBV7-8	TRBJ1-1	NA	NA	CASSSETGPTEAFF	TGTGCCAGCAGCTCTGAAACAGGGCCGACTGAAGCTTTCTTT
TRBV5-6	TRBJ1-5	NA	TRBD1	CASSLRTGSDQPQHF	TGTGCCAGCAGCCTTAGGACAGGCTCAGATCAGCCCCAGCATTTT
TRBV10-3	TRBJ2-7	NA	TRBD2	CAISESSGPSYEQYF	TGTGCCATCAGTGAGTCTAGCGGGCCCTCCTACGAGCAGTACTTC
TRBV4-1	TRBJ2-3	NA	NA	CASSQGGSTDTQYF	TGCGCCAGCAGCCAAGGAGGGAGCACAGATACGCAGTATTTT
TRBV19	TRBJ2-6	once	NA	CASSTLAGSGANVLTF	TGTGCCAGTAGCACCCTTGCGGGGTCTGGGGCCAACGTCCTGACTTTC
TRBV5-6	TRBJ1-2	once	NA	CASSFSGERANYGYTF	TGTGCCAGCAGTTTCTCAGGGGAACGAGCTAACTATGGCTACACCTTC
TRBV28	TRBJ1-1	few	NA	CASSNAGMNTEAFF	TGTGCCAGCAGTAATGCGGGGATGAACACTGAAGCTTTCTTT
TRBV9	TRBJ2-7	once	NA	CASSPGGLVYEQYF	TGTGCCAGCAGCCCAGGGGGACTAGTCTACGAGCAGTACTTC
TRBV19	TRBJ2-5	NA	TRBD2	CASSRGLAGGQETQYF	TGTGCCAGTAGTAGGGGACTAGCGGGAGGGCAAGAGACCCAGTACTTC
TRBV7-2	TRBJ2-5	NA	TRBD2	CASSIPSGQETQYF	TGTGCCAGCAGCATACCTAGCGGCCAAGAGACCCAGTACTTC
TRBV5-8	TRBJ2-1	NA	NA	CASSSETVHNNEQFF	TGTGCCAGCAGCTCGGAGACAGTCCACAACAATGAGCAGTTCTTC
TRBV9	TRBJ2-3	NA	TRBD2	CASSVVAGVGTDTQYF	TGTGCCAGCAGCGTAGTTGCGGGAGTAGGCACAGATACGCAGTATTTT
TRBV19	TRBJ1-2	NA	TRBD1	CASSIPGQGTGYTF	TGTGCCAGTAGTATTCCCGGACAGGGAACGGGCTACACCTTC
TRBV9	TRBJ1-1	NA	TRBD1	CASSPGTGAEAFF	TGTGCCAGCAGCCCCGGTACAGGGGCTGAAGCTTTCTTT
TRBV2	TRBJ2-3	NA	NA	CASLMAALVGNGTQYF	TGTGCCAGCTTGATGGCGGCTCTCGTAGGAAACGGTACGCAGTATTTT
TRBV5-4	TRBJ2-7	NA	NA	CASSLDGYEQYF	TGTGCCAGCAGCCTAGACGGTTACGAGCAGTACTTC
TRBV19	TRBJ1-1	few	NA	CASSPLANEAFF	TGTGCCAGTAGCCCGTTAGCAAATGAAGCTTTCTTT
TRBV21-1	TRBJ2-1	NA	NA	CASIASSSYNEQFF	TGTGCCAGCATAGCCTCTAGCTCCTACAATGAGCAGTTCTTC
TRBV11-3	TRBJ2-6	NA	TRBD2	CASSLVRAGNPLSGANVLTF	TGTGCCAGCAGCTTAGTAAGAGCGGGAAACCCCCTCTCTGGGGCCAACGTCCTGACTTTC
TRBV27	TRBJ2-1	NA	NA	CASTKVVGAVSSYNEQFF	TGTGCCAGCACTAAGGTGGTAGGAGCGGTTAGCTCCTACAATGAGCAGTTCTTC
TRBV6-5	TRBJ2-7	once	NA	CASKRGNEQYF	TGTGCCAGCAAAAGGGGCAACGAGCAGTACTTC
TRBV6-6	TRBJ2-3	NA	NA	CASSYLPSGVGDTQYF	TGTGCCAGCAGTTACTTACCTTCGGGAGTAGGAGATACGCAGTATTTT
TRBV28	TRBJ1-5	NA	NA	CASSHSYRSGQPQHF	TGTGCCAGCAGCCACTCGTACAGGTCTGGGCAGCCCCAGCATTTT
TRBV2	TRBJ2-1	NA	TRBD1	CASRPIGGAHNEQFF	TGTGCCAGCCGCCCAATAGGGGGCGCACACAATGAGCAGTTCTTC
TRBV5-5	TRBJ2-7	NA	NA	CASTIGALGPKLSYEQYF	TGTGCCAGCACCATTGGGGCATTGGGTCCTAAACTTTCCTACGAGCAGTACTTC
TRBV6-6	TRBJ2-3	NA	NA	CASSYDYGNSADTQYF	TGTGCCAGCAGTTACGATTACGGGAATAGCGCAGATACGCAGTATTTT
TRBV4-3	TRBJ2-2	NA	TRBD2	CASSQNLLAGGTGELFF	TGCGCCAGCAGCCAAAACCTCCTAGCGGGGGGCACCGGGGAGCTGTTTTTT
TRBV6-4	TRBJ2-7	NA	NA	CASTTFVDSYEQYF	TGTGCCAGTACGACCTTTGTGGACTCGTACGAGCAGTACTTC
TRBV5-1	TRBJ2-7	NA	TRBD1	CASSSRQGANEQYF	TGCGCCAGCAGCAGCAGACAGGGGGCAAACGAGCAGTACTTC
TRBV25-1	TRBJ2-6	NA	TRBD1	CASSFRTGTGANVLTF	TGTGCCAGCAGTTTCCGGACAGGGACTGGGGCCAACGTCCTGACTTTC
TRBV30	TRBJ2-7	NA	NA	CAWSVGAVPSYEQYF	TGTGCCTGGAGTGTAGGGGCAGTCCCCTCCTACGAGCAGTACTTC
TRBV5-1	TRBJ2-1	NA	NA	CASSLNLVSSYNEQFF	TGCGCCAGCAGCCTAAACCTAGTAAGCTCCTACAATGAGCAGTTCTTC
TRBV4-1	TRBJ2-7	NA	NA	CASSQDVSPHEQYF	TGCGCCAGCAGCCAAGATGTCAGTCCCCACGAGCAGTACTTC
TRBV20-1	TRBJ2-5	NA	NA	CSGGVRETQYF	TGCAGTGGGGGGGTCCGGGAGACCCAGTACTTC
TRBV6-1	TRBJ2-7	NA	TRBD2	CASSEVVLAGSYEQYF	TGTGCCAGCAGTGAAGTGGTATTAGCGGGATCCTACGAGCAGTACTTC
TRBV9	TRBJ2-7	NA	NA	CASSDGKGDGRFTYEQYF	TGTGCCAGCAGCGACGGGAAGGGGGACGGGCGTTTTACCTACGAGCAGTACTTC
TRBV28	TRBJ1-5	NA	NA	CASSDGLRGQPQHF	TGTGCCAGCAGTGACGGGTTGCGCGGTCAGCCCCAGCATTTT
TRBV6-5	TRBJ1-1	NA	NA	CASSSGSEAFF	TGTGCCAGCAGTTCAGGGTCTGAAGCTTTCTTT
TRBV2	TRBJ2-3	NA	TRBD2	CASSTKPGLAGPDTQYF	TGTGCCAGCAGTACCAAACCGGGACTAGCGGGACCAGATACGCAGTATTTT
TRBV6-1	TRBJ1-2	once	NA	CASSEVDQGPNYGYTF	TGTGCCAGCAGTGAAGTGGATCAGGGGCCTAACTATGGCTACACCTTC
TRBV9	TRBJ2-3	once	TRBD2	CASSPQEPGLAVSTDTQYF	TGTGCCAGCAGCCCCCAAGAACCGGGACTAGCGGTTAGCACAGATACGCAGTATTTT
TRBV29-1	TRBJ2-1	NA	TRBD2	CSVEGLAGAYNEQFF	TGCAGCGTGGAGGGACTAGCGGGAGCTTACAATGAGCAGTTCTTC
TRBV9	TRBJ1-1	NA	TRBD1	CASSVGTGPNTEAFF	TGTGCCAGCAGCGTAGGGACAGGCCCTAACACTGAAGCTTTCTTT